Following are 8 T cell receptor beta chains from one sample sequenced in a study of shared clonotypes between healthy human individuals. Profiled with immunoSEQ multiplex PCR; TCRdb holds only in-frame clones, not every one. The table records some 2,500,000 clones, 85% to 95% of them present only once. The sample taken for sequencing was naive CD4+ T cells from PBMCs. The subset: CD45RA+ positively selected. The receptors shown here come from a man aged 18 to 35 in good health. Some clones in this sample may be carry-over from other donors' samples.

This sequence joins TRBV6-5 and TRBJ2-4; no clear D. Germline CDR1 and CDR2: MNHEY and SVGAGI. The V end was cut by 2 bases, the J end by 1 base, with 9 bases between. The CDR3 sequence is 15 residues long. CDR3: CASSYTRTAKNIQYF. For the CDR3, the DNA is TGTGCCAGCAGTTACACGAGGACGGCCAAAAACATTCAGTACTTC.

This chain uses TRBV7-9 with TRBJ2-2, with D unclear. The CDR3 contains 17 residues. Germline values: CDR1 SEHNR, CDR2 FQNEAQ (reference sequence). V was clipped by 4 bases and J by 1 base, with 16 bases between them. As DNA, the CDR3 is TGTGCCAGCAGCTCCCTAGTGGGAAGAAAGAACACCGGGGAGCTGTTTTTT. This gives the protein CASSSLVGRKNTGELFF. Complete variable domain (other parts from reference TRBV7-9 and TRBJ2-2): DTGVSQNPRHKITKRGQNVTFRCDPISEHNRLYWYRQTLGQGPEFLTYFQNEAQLEKSRLLSDRFSAERPKGSFSTLEIQRTEQGDSAMYLCASSSLVGRKNTGELFFGEGSRLTVL.

A note on this clone: Other DNA sequences from this sample encode an identical CDR3 as well. The J gene is TRBJ1-1, the V gene TRBV5-1; the D gene is possibly TRBD1 (6 bases). Germline V lookup: CDR1 SGHRS, CDR2 YFSETQ. Trimming stripped 0 bases from V and 2 bases from J, with 11 bases between. This CDR3 is built from 15 residues. The CDR3 DNA follows: TGCGCCAGCAGCTTGGAGGCAGGGGCAAACACTGAAGCTTTCTTT. Amino acid sequence: CASSLEAGANTEAFF.

The rearrangement joins TRBV21-1 to TRBJ2-2; the DNA was not compared with TRBD1, the D call given in the table. TRBV21-1 is given as a pseudogene. This CDR3 spans 13 amino acids. The CDR3 region has the DNA TGTGCCAGCGAAGACAGGCGGACCGGGGAGCTGTTTTTT. The encoded protein is CASEDRRTGELFF.

The gene calls are TRBV28 and TRBJ1-1; D not resolved. Germline V gives CDR1 MDHEN, CDR2 SYDVKM. Trimming stripped 2 bases from V and 5 bases from J, with 21 bases between. This CDR3 is built from 17 residues. CDR3 loop: CASSLIRLREKRTEAFF. CDR3 coding DNA: TGTGCCAGCAGTTTAATTAGGCTGAGAGAAAAACGGACTGAAGCTTTCTTT.

This sequence joins TRBV6-5 and TRBJ1-1; 7 nucleotides align to TRBD1. Trimming took 2 bases from V and 5 from J; bases not matched to a gene: 8. Germline assignment: CDR1 MNHEY and CDR2 SVGAGI. The CDR3 is 15 amino acids. CDR3 residues: CASSYATGVWTEAFF. The CDR3 nucleotides read TGTGCCAGCAGTTACGCCACAGGGGTGTGGACTGAAGCTTTCTTT.

The rearrangement links TRBV9 to TRBJ2-7; D remains unclear. Germline CDR1 is SGDLS and CDR2 is YYNGEE. The CDR3 sequence is 15 residues long. With 0 bases removed from V and 1 base from J, the gap between germline ends came to 11 bases. CDR3 sequence reads: CASSVAEATSYEQYF. CDR3 in DNA: TGTGCCAGCAGCGTAGCTGAGGCCACTTCCTACGAGCAGTACTTC.

V and J are TRBV28 and TRBJ1-2; 8 positions agree with TRBD1. From germline, CDR1 is MDHEN and CDR2 SYDVKM. The CDR3 consists of 15 residues. Trimming took 10 bases from V and 4 from J; bases not matched to a gene: 14. DNA of the CDR3: TGTGCCATTCTGAGGACAGGGCTTAGCTCCTATGGCTACACCTTC. The encoded protein is CAILRTGLSSYGYTF.